Detailed here is one TCR beta chain. These data are taken from a study of blood T cell repertoires in COVID-19. Study overall: Samples came from the United States, Italy and Spain, spanning acute and convalescent COVID-19. T cells, B-cell-depleted T cells, or PBMCs supplied cDNA or gDNA.

Original methodology: Estimation of nucleated cell counts was performed using reference gene primer amplification. Here immunoSEQ multiplex PCR was the method, and the copy in TCRdb shows in-frame clones only, minus some. V, J and clone size reflect that table, while D and trimming were determined from the DNA. The sample lists about 84,000 clones, roughly 90% occurring once. Germline lookup yields CDR1 KGHSH and CDR2 LQKENI. This CDR3 comprises 13 residues. V shed 6 bases and J shed 6 bases, with 15 bases lying between them. The sample taken for sequencing was peripheral blood. This chain uses TRBV18 with TRBJ2-7, with TRBD1 as a possible D gene (6 bases). This clonotype was sampled from a man of 80 years or more with active or convalescent COVID-19. CDR3 protein: CASSPGHSGEQYF. In nucleotides, the CDR3 is TGTGCCAGCTCCCCGGGACATTCAGGCGAGCAGTACTTC.